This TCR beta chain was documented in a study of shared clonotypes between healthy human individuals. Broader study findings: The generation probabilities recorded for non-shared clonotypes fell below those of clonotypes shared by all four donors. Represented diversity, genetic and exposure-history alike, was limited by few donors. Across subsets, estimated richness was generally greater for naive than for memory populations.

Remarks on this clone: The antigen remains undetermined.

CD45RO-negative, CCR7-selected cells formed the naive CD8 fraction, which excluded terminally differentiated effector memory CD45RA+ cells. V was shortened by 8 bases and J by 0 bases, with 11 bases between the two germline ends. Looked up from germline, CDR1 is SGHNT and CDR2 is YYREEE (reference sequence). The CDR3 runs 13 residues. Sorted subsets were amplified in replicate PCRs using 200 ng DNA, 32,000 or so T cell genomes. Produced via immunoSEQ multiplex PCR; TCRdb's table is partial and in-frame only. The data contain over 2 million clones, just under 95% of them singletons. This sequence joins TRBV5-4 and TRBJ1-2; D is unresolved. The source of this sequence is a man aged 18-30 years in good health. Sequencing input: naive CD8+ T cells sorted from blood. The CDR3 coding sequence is TGTGCCAGTAAGCATAGCTCTAACTATGGCTACACCTTC. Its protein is CASKHSSNYGYTF.